This passage covers 27 T cell receptor beta chains from one sample sequenced in a study of vaccination and CD4 T cells after COVID-19. With the Oncomine TCR Beta short-read assay, DNA from cultured CD4+ T cells was sequenced. TCRdb itself ran the PCR reads through MiXCR, one entry per CDR3 protein. The table includes 8,500 to 14,000 distinct CDR3 sequences, 56% detected once. The treatment here: roughly ten-day PBMC culture with coronavirus spike peptide pools or control peptides (ViraFEST assay). Which antigens these TCRs recognize remains unknown. The sample was CD4+ T cells from blood, cultured in vitro. The receptor set was obtained from a human donor who had recovered from COVID-19.

The V call is TRBV2, the J call TRBJ2-3, with D perhaps TRBD2 (5 bases). Germline values: CDR1 SNHLY, CDR2 FYNNEI. The CDR3 totals 13 residues. The CDR3 bases are TGTACGGGCACGAGAAGGGCGGGAGATACGCAGTATTTT. Encoded protein: CTGTRRAGDTQYF.

This clonotype appeared a few times. The chain links TRBV6-5 to TRBJ2-7; perhaps D is TRBD1 or TRBD2 (6 bases each). Germline loops: CDR1 MNHEY, CDR2 SVGAGI. V shed 0 bases and J shed 1 base, with 16 bases lying between them. The length of the CDR3 is 17 residues. The CDR3 region is CASSYSLAPGASYEQYF. The CDR3 DNA is TGTGCCAGCAGTTACTCTCTAGCCCCGGGGGCTTCCTACGAGCAGTACTTC.

The chain is built from TRBV2 and TRBJ2-3, with D possibly TRBD2 on 7 matching bases. Germline V CDR1 and CDR2: SNHLY, FYNNEI. With 8 bases removed from V and 1 base from J, the gap between germline ends came to 22 bases. This CDR3 has 17 amino acids. CDR3 sequence reads: CASGGREGGLRTDTQYF. CDR3 coding DNA: TGTGCCAGCGGAGGAAGGGAGGGGGGATTACGCACAGATACGCAGTATTTT. Full variable domain (outside the CDR3, taken from reference TRBV2 and TRBJ2-3): EPEVTQTPSHQVTQMGQEVILRCVPISNHLYFYWYRQILGQKVEFLVSFYNNEISEKSEIFDDQFSVERPDGSNFTLKIRSTKLEDSAMYFCASGGREGGLRTDTQYFGPGTRLTVL.

This clonotype was counted only a few times. The gene calls are TRBV27 and TRBJ2-2; D gene uncertain. The CDR3 sequence is 18 residues long. Germline assignment: CDR1 MNHEY and CDR2 SMNVEV (reference sequence). V lost 4 bases to trimming and J lost 4 bases, with 22 bases between them. The CDR3 coding sequence is TGTGCCAGCAGTTATTGGGCGCCCAACCCAATGAGCACCGGGGAGCTGTTTTTT. This encodes CASSYWAPNPMSTGELFF.

Of note for this clonotype: A much larger clone differs by one base, so this may be a read error. Written as DNA, the CDR3 is TGTGCCAGCAGCTTAAGAGGGGGGCAGCCCCAGCATTTT. The encoded protein is CASSLRGGQPQHF. The chain carries TRBV7-2 and TRBJ1-5; D perhaps matches TRBD1 (6 bases). Trimming pared 2 bases from V and 7 bases from J, leaving 9 bases between. Germline CDR1 SGHTA, CDR2 FQGNSA. CDR3 length: 13 amino acids.

The chain carries TRBV4-1 and TRBJ1-2, with 7 bases that match TRBD1. The germline gives CDR1 MGHRA, CDR2 YSYEKL. The CDR3 runs 17 residues. The ends lost 0 bases at V and 4 bases at J; junction bases unmatched: 11. The CDR3 protein is CASSQDFLGQQFYGYTF. The CDR3 nucleotides are TGCGCCAGCAGCCAAGATTTTTTGGGACAGCAATTCTATGGCTACACCTTC.

V and J are TRBV2 and TRBJ2-7; D possibly matches TRBD1 or TRBD2 (5 bases each). There are 12 residues in the CDR3. Germline assignment: CDR1 SNHLY and CDR2 FYNNEI. The V gene lost 11 bases and the J gene lost 2 bases, with 13 bases spanning the gap. CDR3 residues: CASALGAYEQYF. As DNA, the CDR3 is TGTGCCTCCGCACTGGGGGCCTACGAGCAGTACTTC.

This clonotype was seen only a few times. J is TRBJ1-4 and V is TRBV7-9, with 9 bases matching TRBD1. With V trimmed by 3 bases and J by 8 bases, 7 bases remained unmatched. The length of the CDR3 is 15 residues. Per the germline V gene, CDR1 is SEHNR and CDR2 is FQNEAQ (reference sequence). The DNA for the CDR3 is TGTGCCAGCAGCTTTTCGGGACAGGGTGGAGAAAAACTGTTTTTT. This translates into CASSFSGQGGEKLFF.

This CDR3 reads CSVENPGTGGTDTQYF. The CDR3 coding sequence is TGCAGCGTTGAAAACCCCGGGACAGGGGGTACAGATACGCAGTATTTT. The rearrangement uses TRBV29-1 and TRBJ2-3; TRBD1 matches 11 bases. After removal of 2 bases from V and 3 bases from J, the junction contained 7 bases not matched to a gene. The CDR3 is 16 residues long. Germline V lookup: CDR1 SQVTM, CDR2 ANQGSEA.

The chain is built from TRBV7-2 and TRBJ2-7, with a tentative D call TRBD1 (5 bases). Germline CDR1 SGHTA, CDR2 FQGNSA. The ends were cut back, 5 bases at V and 6 bases at J, with 17 bases in the middle. CDR3 length: 14 amino acids. The CDR3 loop is CASSPNRGPLEQYF. In DNA, the CDR3 is TGTGCCAGCAGCCCCAATAGGGGTCCGCTCGAGCAGTACTTC.

This clonotype was seen once. The gene calls are TRBV29-1 and TRBJ2-7; a weak D match, TRBD1 (5 bases). Germline V CDR1 and CDR2: SQVTM, ANQGSEA. CDR3 length equals 14 residues. V was pared by 0 bases and J by 3 bases, with 12 bases between. This chain's CDR3 is CSVEEGQVGYEQYF. The CDR3 nucleotides are TGCAGCGTTGAAGAGGGGCAGGTGGGCTACGAGCAGTACTTC.

This clonotype was recorded a few times. The chain employs TRBV6-1 and TRBJ2-3; D remains unclear. Germline assignment: CDR1 MNHNS and CDR2 SASEGT. Trimming took off 1 base at V and 6 bases at J, with 11 bases between the two ends. The CDR3 runs to 14 residues. Here the CDR3 DNA reads TGTGCCAGCAGTGAAGGCCCAAGCGCGGATACGCAGTATTTT. Its translation is CASSEGPSADTQYF.

This clonotype was found a few times. The gene calls are TRBV20-1 and TRBJ1-2, with 8 bases identical to TRBD1. V lost 5 bases, J lost 5 bases, and 4 bases stayed unmatched. The CDR3 totals 12 residues. Germline V gene lookup returns CDR1 DFQATT and CDR2 SNEGSKA (reference sequence). The DNA for the CDR3 is TGCAGTGCTCCGACAGGGGTTTATGGCTACACCTTC. Protein product: CSAPTGVYGYTF.

This clonotype was observed a few times. V and J are TRBV20-1 and TRBJ2-7, with 11 bases matching TRBD1. The CDR3 runs 12 residues. Germline CDR1 DFQATT, CDR2 SNEGSKA (reference sequence). CDR3 sequence (DNA): TGCAGGACGGGGACAGGGGGCTACGAGCAGTACTTC. Amino acids: CRTGTGGYEQYF.

This clonotype was seen only a few times. The chain combines TRBV20-1 with TRBJ2-3; 9 positions agree with TRBD2. The V gene end was trimmed by 3 bases and the J gene end by 4 bases; junction bases not matched to a gene: 5. Germline V gene lookup returns CDR1 DFQATT and CDR2 SNEGSKA (reference sequence). This CDR3 spans 14 amino acids. The CDR3 DNA reads TGCAGTGCTAGCTGGCGGGAGGGCGCAGATACGCAGTATTTT. Its translation: CSASWREGADTQYF.

The chain carries TRBV27 and TRBJ2-5, with a possible D match to TRBD2 (7 bases). Germline V lookup: CDR1 MNHEY, CDR2 SMNVEV (reference sequence). The CDR3 extends over 14 amino acids. Trimming took off 3 bases at V and 5 bases at J, with 13 bases between the two ends. DNA of the CDR3: TGTGCCAGCAGTTTCGGGGGGCGCTGGGAGACCCAGTACTTC. Its protein is CASSFGGRWETQYF.

The chain joins TRBV5-1 to TRBJ2-7; TRBD2 matches 14 bases. Trimming removed 4 bases from V and 2 bases from J; junction bases left unmatched: 5. CDR3 length: 16 amino acids. Germline CDR1 SGHRS, CDR2 YFSETQ. Here the CDR3 reads CASSQGLAGGPYEQYF. CDR3 DNA sequence: TGCGCCAGCAGCCAAGGACTAGCGGGAGGCCCCTACGAGCAGTACTTC.

By proportion, this clonotype is medium-sized. The rearrangement links TRBV5-1 to TRBJ1-1, with 9 nucleotides matching TRBD1. From germline, CDR1 is SGHRS and CDR2 YFSETQ. Trimming at V came to 4 bases and at J to 4 bases, leaving 5 bases not matched to a gene. The CDR3 sequence is 14 residues long. CDR3 region: CASSEQGAATEAFF. DNA for the CDR3: TGCGCCAGCAGCGAACAGGGGGCAGCCACTGAAGCTTTCTTT.

The chain has TRBV7-9 and TRBJ2-3; the D gene could be TRBD1 or TRBD2 (5 bases each). Trimming removed 6 bases at V and 4 bases at J, with 20 bases between. CDR3 size: 16 residues. Germline CDR1 reads SEHNR; CDR2 reads FQNEAQ (reference sequence). CDR3 protein: CASSLHRDPSPDTQYF. In DNA, the CDR3 is TGTGCCAGCAGTCTCCACCGGGACCCGAGCCCAGATACGCAGTATTTT.

The chain links TRBV9 to TRBJ2-5; no definite D call. Trimming pared 0 bases from V and 4 bases from J, leaving 7 bases between. The CDR3 has 13 amino acids. Germline V gene sequence: CDR1 SGDLS, CDR2 YYNGEE. Written as DNA, the CDR3 is TGTGCCAGCAGCGTAGCATGGGGAGAGACCCAGTACTTC. Its protein product is CASSVAWGETQYF. Based on the CDR3 plus reference TRBV9 and TRBJ2-5, the full variable domain is DSGVTQTPKHLITATGQRVTLRCSPRSGDLSVYWYQQSLDQGLQFLIQYYNGEERAKGNILERFSAQQFPDLHSELNLSSLELGDSALYFCASSVAWGETQYFGPGTRLLVL.

The V and J genes are TRBV11-1 and TRBJ2-4; 12 bases fit TRBD1. Germline values: CDR1 SGHAT, CDR2 FQDESV (reference sequence). The trim removed 5 bases at V and 8 bases at J, leaving 10 bases unmatched. The CDR3 contains 16 residues. This chain's CDR3 is CASSRGQGATFDIQYF. The CDR3 DNA follows: TGTGCCAGCAGCCGGGGACAGGGGGCGACTTTTGACATTCAGTACTTC.

The chain recombines TRBV2 with TRBJ2-3; the match to TRBD1 covers 8 bases. This CDR3 comprises 14 residues. V trimming: 8 bases; J trimming: 3 bases; junction bases outside the gene matches: 7. Germline V lookup: CDR1 SNHLY, CDR2 FYNNEI. The CDR3 is CASQQGVLTDTQYF. The DNA for the CDR3 is TGTGCCAGCCAACAGGGGGTTTTAACAGATACGCAGTATTTT.

This chain's CDR3 is CASSTLRDRAHEQYF. The CDR3 region has the DNA TGTGCCAGCAGCACACTCCGGGACAGGGCACACGAGCAGTACTTC. V usage is TRBV6-1 and J usage is TRBJ2-7; TRBD1 matches at 9 bases. V shed 6 bases and J 5 bases; nucleotides not matched to a gene: 11. The germline V gene has CDR1 MNHNS and CDR2 SASEGT. There are 15 residues in the CDR3.

This chain links TRBV7-9 with TRBJ2-3; 8 nucleotides agree with TRBD2. Trimming took 5 bases from V and 7 from J; bases not matched to a gene: 11. Germline V gives CDR1 SEHNR, CDR2 FQNEAQ (reference sequence). The CDR3 loop spans 15 amino acids. This CDR3 reads CASSPLGLVLHTQYF. The CDR3 DNA reads TGTGCCAGCAGCCCCCTGGGACTAGTCCTGCATACGCAGTATTTT. Based on the CDR3 plus reference TRBV7-9 and TRBJ2-3, the full variable domain is DTGVSQNPRHKITKRGQNVTFRCDPISEHNRLYWYRQTLGQGPEFLTYFQNEAQLEKSRLLSDRFSAERPKGSFSTLEIQRTEQGDSAMYLCASSPLGLVLHTQYFGPGTRLTVL.

This clonotype has more than one count but fewer than ten. J is TRBJ2-7 and V is TRBV12-3 or TRBV12-4, with TRBD1 as a possible D gene (5 bases). V lost 6 bases to trimming and J lost 0 bases, with 12 bases between them. The CDR3 sequence is 14 residues long. The CDR3: CASSRVRASYEQYF. CDR3 nucleotides: TGTGCCAGCAGCAGGGTAAGGGCCTCCTACGAGCAGTACTTC.

This clonotype has just a few counts. The genes are TRBV20-1 and TRBJ1-2; perhaps TRBD1 as D (5 bases). The V and J ends lost 6 bases and 2 bases respectively, with 13 bases between them. This CDR3 is 13 amino acids long. Germline V CDR1 and CDR2: DFQATT, SNEGSKA (reference sequence). CDR3 region: CSAGVRGNYGYTF. The CDR3 DNA reads TGCAGTGCCGGCGTGCGGGGGAACTATGGCTACACCTTC.

The chain has TRBV7-2 and TRBJ2-3; D is unclear. This CDR3 spans 12 amino acids. Trimming cost V 1 base and J 8 bases, with 7 bases left between them. Per the germline V gene, CDR1 is SGHTA and CDR2 is FQGNSA. As DNA, the CDR3 is TGTGCCAGCAGCTTAGATACGGGTACGCAGTATTTT. Its protein product is CASSLDTGTQYF.